This is a list of T cell receptor beta chains from one sample in a study of Ad26.COV2.S vaccination and SARS-CoV-2 variants. Generated by immunoSEQ multiplex PCR, the TCRdb table keeps only in-frame clones and is missing some. The sample shows around 250,000 clones, about 90% of them seen only once. Sequenced here: peripheral blood, sampled in a trial of Ad26.COV2.S vaccine versus placebo. These receptors came from a person aged 18-60 years who received the Ad26.COV2.S COVID-19 vaccine or a placebo. The CDR3 runs from the conserved cysteine through the conserved F or W. The D gene is left open where the match is weak. Expanded clones are given a class, and other clones once, few, many or no size at all.

D	size	V	length	J	CDR3	DNA
NA	NA	TRBV5-8	15	TRBJ2-1	CASSTGQSSYNEQFF	TGTGCCAGCAGCACCGGACAAAGCTCCTACAATGAGCAGTTCTTC
TRBD2	NA	TRBV2	15	TRBJ2-1	CASSVSGSANNEQFF	TGTGCCAGCAGCGTTAGCGGGAGTGCAAACAATGAGCAGTTCTTC
TRBD1	NA	TRBV9	16	TRBJ1-1	CASSAALRQGDTEAFF	TGTGCCAGCAGCGCCGCACTGAGACAGGGGGACACTGAAGCTTTCTTT
NA	NA	TRBV21-1	13	TRBJ2-7	CASGTSNLYEQYF	TGTGCCAGCGGGACTAGCAATCTCTACGAGCAGTACTTC
TRBD2	NA	TRBV30	16	TRBJ2-2	CAWSVPLAGHTGELFF	TGTGCCTGGAGTGTCCCACTAGCGGGGCACACCGGGGAGCTGTTTTTT
NA	NA	TRBV6-5	13	TRBJ1-1	CASTKADTTEAFF	TGTGCCAGCACCAAGGCGGACACCACTGAAGCTTTCTTT
NA	NA	TRBV9	15	TRBJ2-7	CASSVAADPTYEQYF	TGTGCCAGCAGCGTAGCGGCAGACCCTACCTACGAGCAGTACTTC
TRBD1	NA	TRBV11-2	16	TRBJ1-2	CASSHGTGSGGYGYTF	TGTGCCAGCAGCCACGGGACAGGGTCAGGTGGCTATGGCTACACCTTC
TRBD1	once	TRBV2	14	TRBJ2-4	CASEHRGAKNIQYF	TGTGCCAGCGAACACAGGGGAGCCAAAAACATTCAGTACTTC
TRBD2	NA	TRBV27	15	TRBJ2-1	CASTETSGSYNEQFF	TGTGCCAGCACCGAAACTAGCGGCTCCTACAATGAGCAGTTCTTC
NA	NA	TRBV30	14	TRBJ1-1	CAWTLSPGVTEAFF	TGTGCCTGGACCCTTTCCCCTGGTGTCACTGAAGCTTTCTTT
TRBD2	NA	TRBV15	14	TRBJ2-7	CATSRESGRPAQYF	TGTGCCACCAGCAGAGAAAGCGGGAGGCCCGCTCAGTACTTC
TRBD1	few	TRBV6-4	15	TRBJ2-1	CASSDSGTGNNEQFF	TGTGCCAGCAGTGACTCCGGGACAGGGAACAATGAGCAGTTCTTC
NA	few	TRBV14	15	TRBJ1-1	CASSQVAGMNTEAFF	TGTGCCAGCAGCCAAGTAGCAGGGATGAACACTGAAGCTTTCTTT
NA	once	TRBV6-5	15	TRBJ1-5	CASSYGSGNHQPQHF	TGTGCCAGCAGTTACGGGTCAGGGAATCATCAGCCCCAGCATTTT
TRBD1	NA	TRBV29-1	15	TRBJ1-2	CSVAGQGARISGYTF	TGCAGCGTTGCCGGACAGGGGGCGCGGATAAGTGGCTACACCTTC
NA	NA	TRBV6-5	14	TRBJ1-3	CASSYFEGGNTIYF	TGTGCCAGCAGTTACTTTGAGGGAGGAAACACCATATATTTT
TRBD2	once	TRBV19	15	TRBJ2-1	CASSGTSGSINEQFF	TGTGCCAGTAGTGGGACTAGCGGGAGTATCAATGAGCAGTTCTTC
TRBD2	few	TRBV6-1	16	TRBJ2-7	CASSERTSGFYYEQYF	TGTGCCAGCAGTGAAAGGACTAGCGGCTTCTACTACGAGCAGTACTTC
NA	NA	TRBV28	13	TRBJ2-3	CASTEPSTDTQYF	TGTGCCAGCACAGAACCCAGCACAGATACGCAGTATTTT
NA	NA	TRBV5-1	16	TRBJ2-2	CASSLLANPNTGELFF	TGCGCCAGCAGCTTACTAGCTAACCCGAACACCGGGGAGCTGTTTTTT
NA	NA	TRBV5-6	14	TRBJ1-1	CASSLADRSAEAFF	TGTGCCAGCAGCTTGGCCGACAGGTCCGCTGAAGCTTTCTTT
NA	NA	TRBV6-2/TRBV6-3	14	TRBJ1-2	CASSYLGQRDGYTF	TGTGCCAGCAGTTACCTAGGACAGCGAGATGGCTACACCTTC
NA	NA	TRBV27	15	TRBJ1-4	CASSATWGTNEKLFF	TGTGCCAGCAGCGCAACATGGGGAACTAATGAAAAACTGTTTTTT
TRBD1	few	TRBV28	16	TRBJ1-2	CASTAGTGATIGGYTF	TGTGCCAGCACCGCAGGGACAGGGGCAACCATAGGTGGCTACACCTTC
NA	once	TRBV11-2	15	TRBJ2-1	CASSTRTDGGNEQFF	TGTGCCAGCAGCACCCGGACAGACGGTGGCAATGAGCAGTTCTTC
NA	once	TRBV25-1	12	TRBJ1-2	CATMGDSYGYTF	TGTGCCACCATGGGGGATTCTTATGGCTACACCTTC
NA	NA	TRBV4-3	18	TRBJ2-2	CASSQEALNGANTGELFF	TGCGCCAGCAGCCAAGAAGCATTGAACGGGGCGAACACCGGGGAGCTGTTTTTT
TRBD1	NA	TRBV30	13	TRBJ1-5	CAWSPGGGQPQHF	TGTGCCTGGAGTCCAGGGGGCGGTCAGCCCCAGCATTTT
NA	NA	TRBV4-1	16	TRBJ2-5	CASSQGEGQVTETQYF	TGCGCCAGCAGCCAAGGGGAGGGACAGGTTACCGAGACCCAGTACTTC
TRBD1	once	TRBV19	15	TRBJ2-7	CASSIPGQGMYEQYF	TGTGCCAGTAGTATCCCGGGACAGGGGATGTACGAGCAGTACTTC
TRBD1	NA	TRBV7-3	14	TRBJ2-5	CASSSGTAQETQYF	TGTGCCAGCAGCTCAGGGACAGCTCAAGAGACCCAGTACTTC
NA	NA	TRBV2	14	TRBJ1-6	CASSLTDGNSPLHF	TGTGCCAGCAGTCTCACAGACGGAAATTCACCCCTCCACTTT
NA	NA	TRBV27	16	TRBJ1-6	CASREGQGLHNSPLHF	TGTGCCAGCAGAGAGGGGCAGGGCTTGCATAATTCACCCCTCCACTTT
TRBD1	NA	TRBV27	15	TRBJ2-3	CASSHDRVRTDTQYF	TGTGCCAGCAGCCACGACAGGGTTCGCACAGATACGCAGTATTTT
TRBD1	NA	TRBV24-1	14	TRBJ2-2	CATSAGDRPGELFF	TGTGCCACCAGTGCGGGGGACAGGCCCGGGGAGCTGTTTTTT
NA	few	TRBV9	17	TRBJ2-1	CASSVASIHFFYNEQFF	TGTGCCAGCAGCGTAGCTTCCATCCATTTCTTCTACAATGAGCAGTTCTTC
NA	NA	TRBV12-3/TRBV12-4	13	TRBJ2-5	CASSFGSQETQYF	TGTGCCAGCAGTTTTGGGTCTCAAGAGACCCAGTACTTC
TRBD1	NA	TRBV3-1/TRBV3-2	15	TRBJ2-1	CASSPRDRDYNEQFF	TGTGCCAGCAGCCCCCGGGACAGGGACTACAATGAGCAGTTCTTC
TRBD1	NA	TRBV23-1	16	TRBJ2-7	CASSQLARGKSYEQYF	TGCGCCAGCAGTCAATTGGCCAGGGGGAAGTCCTACGAGCAGTACTTC
TRBD2	NA	TRBV12-3/TRBV12-4	13	TRBJ2-5	CASVGGRQETQYF	TGTGCCAGCGTAGGCGGGAGACAAGAGACCCAGTACTTC